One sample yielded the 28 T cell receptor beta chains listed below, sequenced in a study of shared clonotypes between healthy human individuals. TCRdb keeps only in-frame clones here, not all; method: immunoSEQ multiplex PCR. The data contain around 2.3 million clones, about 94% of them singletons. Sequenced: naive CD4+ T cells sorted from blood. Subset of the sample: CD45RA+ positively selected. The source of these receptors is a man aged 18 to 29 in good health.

CDR3 amino acids: CASSSGQGTNEKLFF. CDR3 in DNA: TGTGCCAGCAGCAGCGGACAGGGAACTAATGAAAAACTGTTTTTT. The V call is TRBV5-4, the J call TRBJ1-4, with 8 bases identical to TRBD1. V shed 4 bases and J 1 base; nucleotides not matched to a gene: 3. The CDR3 has 15 residues. Germline V lookup: CDR1 SGHNT, CDR2 YYREEE (reference sequence).

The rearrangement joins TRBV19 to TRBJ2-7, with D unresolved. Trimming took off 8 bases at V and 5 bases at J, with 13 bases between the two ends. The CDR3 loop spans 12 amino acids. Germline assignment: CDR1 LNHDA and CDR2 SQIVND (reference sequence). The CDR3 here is CASQNQWDEQYF. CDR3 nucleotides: TGTGCCAGTCAAAACCAGTGGGACGAGCAGTACTTC.

The CDR3 protein is CASSPQDRGRNSPLHF. The CDR3 DNA sequence: TGTGCCAGCAGTCCACAAGACAGGGGCCGTAATTCACCCCTCCACTTT. This chain joins TRBV27 and TRBJ1-6, with TRBD1 identical over 8 bases. CDR3 length: 16 residues. CDR1 and CDR2 (germline): MNHEY, SMNVEV (reference sequence). With 5 bases clipped from V and 6 bases from J, the junction kept 9 bases outside the gene matches.

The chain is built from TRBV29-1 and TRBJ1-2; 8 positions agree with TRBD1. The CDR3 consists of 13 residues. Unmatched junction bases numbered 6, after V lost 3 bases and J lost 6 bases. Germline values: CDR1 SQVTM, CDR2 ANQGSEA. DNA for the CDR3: TGCAGCGTTGATCGGGGACAGGCCGATGGCTACACCTTC. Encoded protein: CSVDRGQADGYTF.

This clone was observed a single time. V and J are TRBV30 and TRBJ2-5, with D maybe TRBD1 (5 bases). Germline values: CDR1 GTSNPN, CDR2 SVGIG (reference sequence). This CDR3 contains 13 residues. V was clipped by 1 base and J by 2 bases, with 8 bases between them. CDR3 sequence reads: CAWSARQQETQYF. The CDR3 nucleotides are TGTGCCTGGAGTGCCCGACAGCAAGAGACCCAGTACTTC.

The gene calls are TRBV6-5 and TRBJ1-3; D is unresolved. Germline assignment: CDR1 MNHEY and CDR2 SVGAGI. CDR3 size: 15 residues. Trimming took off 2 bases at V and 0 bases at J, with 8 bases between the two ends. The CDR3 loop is CASSYGLNSGNTIYF. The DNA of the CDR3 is TGTGCCAGCAGTTACGGGCTAAACTCTGGAAACACCATATATTTT.

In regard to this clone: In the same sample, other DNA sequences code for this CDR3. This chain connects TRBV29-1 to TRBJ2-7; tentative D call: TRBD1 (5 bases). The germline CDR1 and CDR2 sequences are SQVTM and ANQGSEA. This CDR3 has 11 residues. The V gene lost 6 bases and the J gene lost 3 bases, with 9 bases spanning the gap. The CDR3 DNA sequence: TGCAGCGTCCGTAGGGGCTACGAGCAGTACTTC. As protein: CSVRRGYEQYF.

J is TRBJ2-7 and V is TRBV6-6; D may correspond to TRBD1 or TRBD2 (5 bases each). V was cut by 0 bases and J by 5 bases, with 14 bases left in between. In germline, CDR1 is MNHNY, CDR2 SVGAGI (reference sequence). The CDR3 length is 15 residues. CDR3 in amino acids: CASSYSVRGENEQYF. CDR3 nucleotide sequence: TGTGCCAGCAGTTACTCGGTTAGAGGGGAGAACGAGCAGTACTTC.

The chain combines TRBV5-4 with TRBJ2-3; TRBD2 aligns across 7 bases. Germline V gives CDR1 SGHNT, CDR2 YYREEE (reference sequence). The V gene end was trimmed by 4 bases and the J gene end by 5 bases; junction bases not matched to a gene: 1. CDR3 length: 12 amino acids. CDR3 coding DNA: TGTGCCAGCAGCGGGGAGGGAGATACGCAGTATTTT. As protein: CASSGEGDTQYF.

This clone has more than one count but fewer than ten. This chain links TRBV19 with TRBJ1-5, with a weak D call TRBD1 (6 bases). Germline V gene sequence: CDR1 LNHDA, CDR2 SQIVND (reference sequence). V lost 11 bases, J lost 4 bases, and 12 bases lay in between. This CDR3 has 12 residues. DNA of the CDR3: TGTGCCGCAGGGGCCTTGAATCAGCCCCAGCATTTT. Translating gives CAAGALNQPQHF.

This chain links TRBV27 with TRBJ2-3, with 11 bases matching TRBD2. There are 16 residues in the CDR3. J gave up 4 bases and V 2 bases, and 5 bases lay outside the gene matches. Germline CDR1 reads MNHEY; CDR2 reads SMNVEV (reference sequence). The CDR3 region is CASSLVLAGGADTQYF. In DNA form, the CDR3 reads TGTGCCAGCAGTTTAGTTCTAGCGGGAGGTGCAGATACGCAGTATTTT.

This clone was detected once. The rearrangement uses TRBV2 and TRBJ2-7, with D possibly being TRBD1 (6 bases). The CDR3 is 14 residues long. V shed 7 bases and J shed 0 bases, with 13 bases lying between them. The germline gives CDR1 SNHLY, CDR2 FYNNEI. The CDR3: CASTRTDSSYEQYF. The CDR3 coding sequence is TGTGCCAGCACCCGGACAGACAGCTCCTACGAGCAGTACTTC.

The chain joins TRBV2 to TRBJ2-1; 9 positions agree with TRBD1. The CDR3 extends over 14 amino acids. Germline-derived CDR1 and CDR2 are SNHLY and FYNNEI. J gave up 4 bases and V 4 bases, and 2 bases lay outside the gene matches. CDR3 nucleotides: TGTGCCAGCAGTGGGGACAGGGCATACAATGAGCAGTTCTTC. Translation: CASSGDRAYNEQFF. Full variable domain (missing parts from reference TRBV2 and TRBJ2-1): EPEVTQTPSHQVTQMGQEVILRCVPISNHLYFYWYRQILGQKVEFLVSFYNNEISEKSEIFDDQFSVERPDGSNFTLKIRSTKLEDSAMYFCASSGDRAYNEQFFGPGTRLTVL.

The CDR3 region has the DNA TGTGCCAGCAGTGGAAGACAGGGGGCTACAGATACGCAGTATTTT. It encodes CASSGRQGATDTQYF. The chain recombines TRBV6-1 with TRBJ2-3, with TRBD1 matching over 10 bases. The CDR3 extends over 15 amino acids. V was clipped by 4 bases and J by 3 bases; unmatched bases: 4. Germline loops: CDR1 MNHNS, CDR2 SASEGT.

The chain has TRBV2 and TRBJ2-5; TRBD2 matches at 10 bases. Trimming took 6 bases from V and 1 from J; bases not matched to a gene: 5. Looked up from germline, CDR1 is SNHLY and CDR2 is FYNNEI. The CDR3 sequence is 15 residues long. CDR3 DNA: TGTGCCAGCAGCCCCTGGACTAGCGGCCAAGAGACCCAGTACTTC. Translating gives CASSPWTSGQETQYF.

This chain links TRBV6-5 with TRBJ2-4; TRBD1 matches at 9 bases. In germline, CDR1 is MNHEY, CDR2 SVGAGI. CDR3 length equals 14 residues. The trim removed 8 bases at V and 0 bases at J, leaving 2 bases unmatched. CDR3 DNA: TGTGCCAGCGGGACAGGGCTAGCCAAAAACATTCAGTACTTC. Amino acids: CASGTGLAKNIQYF.

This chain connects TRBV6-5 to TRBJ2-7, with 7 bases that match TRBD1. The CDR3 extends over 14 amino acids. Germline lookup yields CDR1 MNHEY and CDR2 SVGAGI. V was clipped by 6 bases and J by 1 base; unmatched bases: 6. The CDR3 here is CASRTNRGSYEQYF. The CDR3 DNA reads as TGTGCCAGCAGGACAAACAGGGGTTCCTACGAGCAGTACTTC.

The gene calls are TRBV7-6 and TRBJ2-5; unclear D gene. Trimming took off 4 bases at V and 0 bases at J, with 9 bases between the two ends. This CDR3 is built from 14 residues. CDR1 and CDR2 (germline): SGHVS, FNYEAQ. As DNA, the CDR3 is TGTGCCAGCAGCTCCCTGGGCAACCAAGAGACCCAGTACTTC. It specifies CASSSLGNQETQYF.

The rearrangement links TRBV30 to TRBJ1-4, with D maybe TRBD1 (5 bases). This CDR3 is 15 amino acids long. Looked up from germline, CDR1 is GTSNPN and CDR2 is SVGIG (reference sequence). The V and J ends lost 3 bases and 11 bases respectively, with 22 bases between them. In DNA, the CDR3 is TGTGCCTGGAGCGCCTTGGGGGGTAATCAAGGGAAACTGTTTTTT. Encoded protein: CAWSALGGNQGKLFF.

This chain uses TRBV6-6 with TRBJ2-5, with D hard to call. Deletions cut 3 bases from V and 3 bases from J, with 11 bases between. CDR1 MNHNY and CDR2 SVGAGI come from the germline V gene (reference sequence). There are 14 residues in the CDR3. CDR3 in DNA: TGTGCCAGCAGTTATTTGGACCGAAAAGAGACCCAGTACTTC. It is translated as CASSYLDRKETQYF.

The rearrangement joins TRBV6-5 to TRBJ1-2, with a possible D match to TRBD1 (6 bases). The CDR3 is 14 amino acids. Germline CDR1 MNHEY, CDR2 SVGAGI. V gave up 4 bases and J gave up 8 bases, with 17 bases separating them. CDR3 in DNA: TGTGCCAGCAGTTCGGGGGGCACCTACGGCGGCTACACCTTC. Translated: CASSSGGTYGGYTF.

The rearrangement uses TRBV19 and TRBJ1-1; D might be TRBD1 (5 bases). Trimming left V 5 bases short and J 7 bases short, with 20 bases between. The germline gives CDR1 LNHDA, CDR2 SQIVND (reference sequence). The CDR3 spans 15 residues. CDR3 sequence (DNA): TGTGCCAGTAGTGCCCTACGGGGGGGAGCAAGTGAAGCTTTCTTT. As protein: CASSALRGGASEAFF.

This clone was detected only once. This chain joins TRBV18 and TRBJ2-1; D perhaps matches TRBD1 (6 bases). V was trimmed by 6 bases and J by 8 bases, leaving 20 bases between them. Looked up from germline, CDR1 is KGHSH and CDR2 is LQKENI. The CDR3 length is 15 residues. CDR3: CASSRTDSTADEQFF. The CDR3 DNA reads TGTGCCAGCTCGCGGACAGATTCGACGGCGGATGAGCAGTTCTTC.

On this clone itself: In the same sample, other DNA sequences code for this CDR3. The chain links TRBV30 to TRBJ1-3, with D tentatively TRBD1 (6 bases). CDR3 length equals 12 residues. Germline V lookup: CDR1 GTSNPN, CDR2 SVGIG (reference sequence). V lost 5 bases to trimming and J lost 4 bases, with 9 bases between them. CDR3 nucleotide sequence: TGTGCCTGGGGGGGCCCAGGAAACACCATATATTTT. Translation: CAWGGPGNTIYF.

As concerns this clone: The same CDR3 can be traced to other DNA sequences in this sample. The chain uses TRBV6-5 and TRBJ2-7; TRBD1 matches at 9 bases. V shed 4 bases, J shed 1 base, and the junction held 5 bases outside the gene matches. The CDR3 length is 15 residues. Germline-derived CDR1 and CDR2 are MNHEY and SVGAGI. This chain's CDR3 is CASSSPGQGSYEQYF. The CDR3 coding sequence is TGTGCCAGCAGTTCTCCGGGACAGGGATCCTACGAGCAGTACTTC.

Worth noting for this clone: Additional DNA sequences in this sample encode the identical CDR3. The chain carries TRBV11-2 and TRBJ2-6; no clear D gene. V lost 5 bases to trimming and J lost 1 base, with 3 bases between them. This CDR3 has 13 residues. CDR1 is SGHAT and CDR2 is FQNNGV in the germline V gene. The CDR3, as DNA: TGTGCCAGCAGCCTGTCTGGGGCCAACGTCCTGACTTTC. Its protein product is CASSLSGANVLTF.

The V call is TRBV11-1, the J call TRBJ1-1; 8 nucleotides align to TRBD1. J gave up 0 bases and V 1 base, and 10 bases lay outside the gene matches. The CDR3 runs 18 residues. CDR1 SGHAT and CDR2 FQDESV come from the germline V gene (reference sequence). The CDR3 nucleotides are TGTGCCAGCAGCTTAGGTTTCGACAGGGGAGAAATGAACACTGAAGCTTTCTTT. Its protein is CASSLGFDRGEMNTEAFF.

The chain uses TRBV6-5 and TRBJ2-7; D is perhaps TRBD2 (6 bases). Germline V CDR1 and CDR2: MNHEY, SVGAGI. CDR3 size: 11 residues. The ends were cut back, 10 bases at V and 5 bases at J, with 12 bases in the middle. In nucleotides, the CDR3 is TGTGCCACCAGACTAGTCCACGAGCAGTACTTC. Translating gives CATRLVHEQYF.